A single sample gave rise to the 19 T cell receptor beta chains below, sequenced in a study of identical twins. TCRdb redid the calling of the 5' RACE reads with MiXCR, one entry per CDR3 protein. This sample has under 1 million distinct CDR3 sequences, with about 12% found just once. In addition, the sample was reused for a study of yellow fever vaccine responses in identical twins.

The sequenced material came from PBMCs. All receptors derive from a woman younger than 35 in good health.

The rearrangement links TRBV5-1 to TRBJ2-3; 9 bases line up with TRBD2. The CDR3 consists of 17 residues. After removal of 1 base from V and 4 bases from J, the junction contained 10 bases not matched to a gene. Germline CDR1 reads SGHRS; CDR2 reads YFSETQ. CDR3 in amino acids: CASSLMVSGGTSDTQYF. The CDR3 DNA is TGCGCCAGCAGCTTGATGGTGAGCGGGGGGACCTCAGATACGCAGTATTTT.

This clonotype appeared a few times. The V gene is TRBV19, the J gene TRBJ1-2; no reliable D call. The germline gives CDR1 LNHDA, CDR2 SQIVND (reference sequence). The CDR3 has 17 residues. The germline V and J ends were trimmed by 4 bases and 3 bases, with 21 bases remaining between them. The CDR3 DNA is TGTGCCAGTAGTACCTATGGGGAGCTAACCACACACTATGGCTACACCTTC. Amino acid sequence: CASSTYGELTTHYGYTF.

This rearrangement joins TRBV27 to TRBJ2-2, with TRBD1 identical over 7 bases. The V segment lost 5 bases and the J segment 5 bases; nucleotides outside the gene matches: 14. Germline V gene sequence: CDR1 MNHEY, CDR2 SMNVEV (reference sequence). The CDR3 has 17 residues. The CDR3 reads CASSPRLTGKRTGELFF. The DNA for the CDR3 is TGTGCCAGCAGTCCCCGACTGACAGGGAAAAGGACCGGGGAGCTGTTTTTT.

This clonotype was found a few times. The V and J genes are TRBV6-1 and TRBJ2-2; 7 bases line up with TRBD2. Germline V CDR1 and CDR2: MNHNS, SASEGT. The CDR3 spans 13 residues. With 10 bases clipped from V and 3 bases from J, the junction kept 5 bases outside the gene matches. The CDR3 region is CANKGLYTGELFF. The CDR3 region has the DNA TGTGCCAACAAGGGACTATACACCGGGGAGCTGTTTTTT.

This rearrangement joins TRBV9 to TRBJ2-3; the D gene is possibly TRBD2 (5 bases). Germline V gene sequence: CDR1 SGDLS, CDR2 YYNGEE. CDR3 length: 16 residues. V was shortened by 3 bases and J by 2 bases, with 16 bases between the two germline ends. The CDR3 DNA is TGTGCCAGCAGCGAATATGCGCGGGCATACACAGATACGCAGTATTTT. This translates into CASSEYARAYTDTQYF.

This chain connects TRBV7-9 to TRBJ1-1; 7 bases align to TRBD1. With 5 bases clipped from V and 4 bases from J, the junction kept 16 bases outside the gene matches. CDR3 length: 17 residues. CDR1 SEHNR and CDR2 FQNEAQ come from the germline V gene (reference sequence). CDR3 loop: CASSTLSRGGAGTEAFF. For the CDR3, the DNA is TGTGCCAGCAGCACCTTGTCTCGAGGGGGCGCTGGCACTGAAGCTTTCTTT.

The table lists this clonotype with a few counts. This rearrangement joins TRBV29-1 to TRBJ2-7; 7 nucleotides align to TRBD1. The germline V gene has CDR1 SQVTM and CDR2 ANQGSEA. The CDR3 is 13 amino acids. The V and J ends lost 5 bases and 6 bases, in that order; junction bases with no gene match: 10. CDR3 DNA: TGCAGCGTTATAGCCGGGACAGTCGGCGAGCAGTACTTC. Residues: CSVIAGTVGEQYF.

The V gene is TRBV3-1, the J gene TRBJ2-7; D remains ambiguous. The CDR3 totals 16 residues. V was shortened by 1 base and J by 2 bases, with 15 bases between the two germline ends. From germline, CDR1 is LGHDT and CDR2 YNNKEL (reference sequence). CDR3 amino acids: CASSQVGKGSPYEQYF. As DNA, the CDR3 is TGTGCCAGCAGCCAAGTTGGTAAAGGGTCGCCCTACGAGCAGTACTTC.

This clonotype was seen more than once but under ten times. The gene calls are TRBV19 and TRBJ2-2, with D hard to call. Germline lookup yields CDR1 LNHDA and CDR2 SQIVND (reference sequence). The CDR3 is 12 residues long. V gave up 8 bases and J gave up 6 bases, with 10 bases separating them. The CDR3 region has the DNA TGTGCCAGTCTGGGGATCCCCGGGGAGCTGTTTTTT. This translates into CASLGIPGELFF. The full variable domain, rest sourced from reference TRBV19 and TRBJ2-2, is DGGITQSPKYLFRKEGQNVTLSCEQNLNHDAMYWYRQDPGQGLRLIYYSQIVNDFQKGDIAEGYSVSREKKESFPLTVTSAQKNPTAFYLCASLGIPGELFFGEGSRLTVL.

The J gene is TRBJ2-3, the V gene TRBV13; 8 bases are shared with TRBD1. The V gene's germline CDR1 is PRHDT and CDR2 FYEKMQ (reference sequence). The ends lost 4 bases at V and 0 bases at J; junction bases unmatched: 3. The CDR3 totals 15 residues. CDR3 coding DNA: TGTGCCAGCAGCTCGGACAGGGAAAGCACAGATACGCAGTATTTT. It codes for CASSSDRESTDTQYF.

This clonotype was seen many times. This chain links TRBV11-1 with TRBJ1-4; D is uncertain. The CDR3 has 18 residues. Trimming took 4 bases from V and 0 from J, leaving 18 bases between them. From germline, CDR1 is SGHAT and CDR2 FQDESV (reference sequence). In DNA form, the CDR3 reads TGTGCCAGCAGCTCCCCTCGGGGAGGGCCCGCAACTAATGAAAAACTGTTTTTT. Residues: CASSSPRGGPATNEKLFF.

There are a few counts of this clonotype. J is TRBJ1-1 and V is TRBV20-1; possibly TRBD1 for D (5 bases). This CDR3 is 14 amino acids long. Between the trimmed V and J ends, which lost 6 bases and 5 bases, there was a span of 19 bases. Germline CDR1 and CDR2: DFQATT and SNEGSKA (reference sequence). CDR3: CSASTSLGGTEAFF. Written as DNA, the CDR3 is TGCAGTGCCAGTACGAGTCTCGGGGGGACTGAAGCTTTCTTT.

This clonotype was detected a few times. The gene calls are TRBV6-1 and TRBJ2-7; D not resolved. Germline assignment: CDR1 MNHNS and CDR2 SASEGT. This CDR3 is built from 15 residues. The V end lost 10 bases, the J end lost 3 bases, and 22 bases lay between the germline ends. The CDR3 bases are TGTGCCACCCTTCAAGGCAGTCCATTTGTCTACGAGCAGTACGTC. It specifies CATLQGSPFVYEQYV.

CDR3 DNA: TGTGCCAGCAGCGGAAAGCTCAGCACAGATACGCAGTATTTT. It encodes CASSGKLSTDTQYF. The rearrangement joins TRBV11-2 to TRBJ2-3; no reliable D call. V lost 5 bases and J 0 bases, leaving 9 bases between the germline ends. Germline CDR1 is SGHAT and CDR2 is FQNNGV. The CDR3 sequence is 14 residues long.

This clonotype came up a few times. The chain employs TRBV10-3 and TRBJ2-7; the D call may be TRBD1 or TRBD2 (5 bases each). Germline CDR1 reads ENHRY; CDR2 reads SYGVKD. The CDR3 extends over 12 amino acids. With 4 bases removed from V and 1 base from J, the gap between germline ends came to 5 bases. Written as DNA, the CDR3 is TGTGCCATCAGTGGGGGGTCCTACGAGCAGTACTTC. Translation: CAISGGSYEQYF.

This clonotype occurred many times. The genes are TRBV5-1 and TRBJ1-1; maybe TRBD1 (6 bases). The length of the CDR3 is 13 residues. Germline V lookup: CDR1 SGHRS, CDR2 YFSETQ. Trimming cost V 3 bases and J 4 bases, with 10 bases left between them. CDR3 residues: CASSSQGSTEAFF. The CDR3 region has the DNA TGCGCCAGCAGCTCGCAGGGGAGCACTGAAGCTTTCTTT.

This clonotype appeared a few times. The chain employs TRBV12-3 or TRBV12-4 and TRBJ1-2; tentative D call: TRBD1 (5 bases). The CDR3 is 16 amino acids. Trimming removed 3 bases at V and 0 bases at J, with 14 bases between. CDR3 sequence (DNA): TGTGCCAGCAGTTTCGGGGGGTTTTCCCCTAACTATGGCTACACCTTC. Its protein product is CASSFGGFSPNYGYTF.

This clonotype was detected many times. CDR3 in DNA: TGTGCCAGCAGCTTATTTGGCGGGAGGGCTAGGAAGGATGAGCAGTTCTTC. Its translation is CASSLFGGRARKDEQFF. The chain employs TRBV7-9 and TRBJ2-1; 9 positions match TRBD2. The ends lost 2 bases at V and 8 bases at J; junction bases unmatched: 13. The germline gives CDR1 SEHNR, CDR2 FQNEAQ (reference sequence). The CDR3 runs 17 residues.

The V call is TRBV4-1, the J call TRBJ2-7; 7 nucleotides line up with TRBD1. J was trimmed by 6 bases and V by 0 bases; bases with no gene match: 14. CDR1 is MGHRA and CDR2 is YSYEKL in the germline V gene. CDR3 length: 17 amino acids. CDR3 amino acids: CASSQDSGGTARLEQYF. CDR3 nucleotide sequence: TGCGCCAGCAGCCAAGACAGTGGTGGGACAGCTCGGCTCGAGCAGTACTTC.